The 13 T cell receptor beta chains below were found in one sample sequenced in a study of T-cell memory formation after mild COVID-19 (TCRdb year 2021). Receptor libraries were prepared by 5' RACE. Data came from an Illumina NovaSeq 6000. The public reads were run again by TCRdb, first through fastp at Q25 and then through MiXCR, and only productive beta chains were kept. One record per CDR3 amino acid sequence lists the most common genes and DNA. The sample table holds about 340,000 distinct CDR3 sequences, of which under 25% were seen once. The ten largest clonotypes hold around 12% of the sample. Sequencing input: PBMCs or a T cell subset sorted from them (not recorded which). These receptors all come from an adult woman who had mild COVID-19 (a few samples of this study predate the infection). The sample titles of this study are shuffled in the database, so cell type and time point are left out; the donor was told from shared clones.

This clonotype was detected only a few times. The V gene is TRBV3-1, the J gene TRBJ2-5; a possible D gene is TRBD1 (6 bases). V lost 4 bases and J lost 3, with 15 bases in between. CDR1 is LGHDT, CDR2 YNNKEL, per germline (reference sequence). The CDR3 runs 15 residues. Here the CDR3 DNA reads TGTGCCAGCAGCCTGAGGACAGTATTTGAAGAGACCCAGTACTTC. Its protein product is CASSLRTVFEETQYF.

Only a few counts were recorded for this clonotype. This sequence joins TRBV9 and TRBJ2-1; 8 bases are shared with TRBD2. Germline V CDR1 and CDR2: SGDLS, YYNGEE. The CDR3 sequence is 15 residues long. Unmatched junction bases numbered 3, after V lost 0 bases and J lost 4 bases. This CDR3 is CASSVAGGGYNEQFF. For the CDR3, the DNA is TGTGCCAGCAGCGTAGCGGGAGGGGGTTACAATGAGCAGTTCTTC.

V gene TRBV29-1 combines with J gene TRBJ2-3; 9 positions agree with TRBD1. Germline CDR1 is SQVTM and CDR2 is ANQGSEA. The CDR3 is made up of 21 amino acids. V gave up 5 bases and J gave up 3 bases; unmatched junction bases: 27. Here the CDR3 reads CSVFSRDRDRVTSRQTDTQYF. Written as DNA, the CDR3 is TGCAGCGTTTTCTCTAGAGACAGGGACAGGGTGACTAGTCGACAGACAGATACGCAGTATTTT.

In DNA form, the CDR3 reads TGTGCCAGCAGTTATAGGGGCGGGAGCAATCAGCCCCAGCATTTT. Protein sequence: CASSYRGGSNQPQHF. The chain has TRBV12-3 or TRBV12-4 and TRBJ1-5, with a tentative D call TRBD1 (5 bases). This CDR3 is built from 15 residues. V shed 4 bases and J shed 1 base, with 11 bases lying between them.

This clonotype was seen only a few times. This chain links TRBV6-5 with TRBJ1-2, with unresolved D. Per the germline V gene, CDR1 is MNHEY and CDR2 is SVGAGI. This CDR3 is built from 13 residues. Trimming removed 0 bases at V and 6 bases at J, with 8 bases between. CDR3 loop: CASSYSISDGYTF. The CDR3 nucleotides read TGTGCCAGCAGTTACTCGATAAGTGATGGCTACACCTTC.

This rearrangement joins TRBV5-1 to TRBJ2-7; TRBD1 matches 8 bases. Per the germline V gene, CDR1 is SGHRS and CDR2 is YFSETQ. This CDR3 spans 14 amino acids. After removal of 7 bases from V and 4 bases from J, the junction contained 10 bases not matched to a gene. In nucleotides, the CDR3 is TGCGCCAGCGGCTACCCGGGACAGGAGTACGAGCAGTACTTC. Translated: CASGYPGQEYEQYF.

This clonotype has ten or more counts. The V gene is TRBV30, the J gene TRBJ2-1; possibly TRBD1 for D (5 bases). The CDR3 is 15 residues long. The germline V and J ends were trimmed by 0 bases and 5 bases, with 14 bases remaining between them. Germline V gene data show CDR1 as GTSNPN and CDR2 as SVGIG (reference sequence). Here the CDR3 DNA reads TGTGCCTGGAGTGTACTGGACACGTACAACAATGAGCAGTTCTTC. Residues: CAWSVLDTYNNEQFF.

This clonotype has just a few counts. The CDR3 region is CASSRSGTSLRTGELFF. In DNA form, the CDR3 reads TGCGCCAGCAGCCGAAGCGGGACTTCCCTTCGCACCGGGGAGCTGTTTTTT. The chain couples TRBV5-1 to TRBJ2-2; 7 bases map to TRBD2. CDR3 length: 17 amino acids. Germline lookup yields CDR1 SGHRS and CDR2 YFSETQ. V lost 4 bases to trimming and J lost 4 bases; unmatched junction nucleotides: 13.

The rearrangement uses TRBV29-1 and TRBJ1-1; 11 bases fit TRBD1. The CDR3 is 13 amino acids. Germline V lookup: CDR1 SQVTM, CDR2 ANQGSEA. The ends lost 4 bases at V and 8 bases at J; junction bases unmatched: 6. The CDR3 spells CSVGGQGVREAFF. For the CDR3, the DNA is TGCAGCGTTGGGGGACAGGGGGTCCGGGAAGCTTTCTTT.

The chain carries TRBV7-6 and TRBJ1-6; 7 bases agree with TRBD1. J gave up 0 bases and V 3 bases, and 11 bases lay outside the gene matches. From germline, CDR1 is SGHVS and CDR2 FNYEAQ. The length of the CDR3 is 19 residues. CDR3: CASSLEAAGGDSYNSPLHF. The DNA for the CDR3 is TGTGCCAGCAGCTTGGAAGCGGCAGGGGGAGACTCCTATAATTCACCCCTCCACTTT.

This clonotype was detected a few times. At one boundary the junction diverges from the germline segment, which might be a read error. The chain uses TRBV30 and TRBJ2-7; perhaps TRBD1 as D (6 bases). Germline CDR1 GTSNPN, CDR2 SVGIG (reference sequence). The CDR3 has 17 amino acids. The CDR3 is CAWRGGKTGLTPYAQYF. The CDR3 coding sequence is TGTGCCTGGAGAGGTGGTAAGACAGGCCTTACCCCATACGCGCAGTACTTC.

This clonotype was recorded a few times. The chain is built from TRBV3-1 and TRBJ1-1, with TRBD1 identical over 8 bases. Germline assignment: CDR1 LGHDT and CDR2 YNNKEL (reference sequence). Trimming removed 4 bases from V and 4 bases from J; junction bases left unmatched: 14. The CDR3 covers 17 residues. For the CDR3, the DNA is TGTGCCAGCAGCCCAAGAGGACCAGGGGGCTTCGGCACTGAAGCTTTCTTT. It is translated as CASSPRGPGGFGTEAFF.

The chain links TRBV18 to TRBJ1-1, with a possible D match to TRBD1 (5 bases). Trimming removed 3 bases from V and 1 base from J, with 18 bases in between. The germline CDR1 and CDR2 sequences are KGHSH and LQKENI. CDR3 length: 17 residues. In DNA, the CDR3 is TGTGCCAGCTCACCTCAGGGAAGGAGGGATGGGAACACTGAAGCTTTCTTT. It yields the protein CASSPQGRRDGNTEAFF.